This paragraph reports one T cell receptor (beta chain). Antigen: not known. These data originate in a study of CD8 T cells in ankylosing spondylitis. General study results and limits: Made up of roughly 8 highly homologous variants, a TCR beta motif appeared characteristic of ankylosing spondylitis blood.

TCRdb called the 5' RACE reads again in MiXCR, with one record for every CDR3 protein. The sample lists about 220,000 distinct CDR3 sequences, around 6.6% occurring once. CDR1 and CDR2 (germline): SEHNR, FQNEAQ (reference sequence). CDR3 length: 16 residues. J was trimmed by 4 bases and V by 1 base; bases with no gene match: 4. The chain couples TRBV7-9 to TRBJ2-1, with 10 bases matching TRBD2. This sequence originates from a male donor with ankylosing spondylitis. Input material: blood, either unsorted or a sorted T cell fraction (not recorded which). The CDR3 region is CASSLVGSGRYNEQFF. The CDR3 DNA follows: TGTGCCAGCAGCTTAGTTGGTAGCGGGAGGTACAATGAGCAGTTCTTC.